Listed below are T cell receptor beta chains from one sample, sequenced in a study of identical twins. From the 5' RACE reads, TCRdb called clonotypes with MiXCR, one entry per CDR3 protein. The data hold some 660,000 distinct CDR3 sequences, with 8.5% to 9% observed a single time. This same sample was also taken into another study, of yellow fever vaccine responses in identical twins.

What was sequenced was PBMCs. These receptors originate from a young woman in good health. Both conserved end residues are part of each CDR3. The D gene is left open where the match is weak. A row's size may be missing; if present it is once, few, many or a size class.

DNA,CDR3,V,J,size,D
TGTGCCAGCCAAGCTAGAAACAATGAGCAGTTCTTC,CASQARNNEQFF,TRBV12-3/TRBV12-4,TRBJ2-1,few,.
TGTGCCAGCAGCTTAGCTCCAGGGGTTGCGAATGAGCAGTTCTTC,CASSLAPGVANEQFF,TRBV7-2,TRBJ2-1,many,.
TGTGCCAGCGGGGCCTACGAGCAGTACTTC,CASGAYEQYF,TRBV6-2/TRBV6-3,TRBJ2-7,many,.
TGTGCCAGCAGTGGAGGAAAAGAGACCCAGTACTTC,CASSGGKETQYF,TRBV27,TRBJ2-5,many,.
TGCGCCAGCAGCACCTTCGACAGGGGGCACGACGAGCAGTACTTC,CASSTFDRGHDEQYF,TRBV5-1,TRBJ2-7,.,TRBD1
TGTGCCAGCAGCGTTGGGACTAGCAATGAGCAGTTCTTC,CASSVGTSNEQFF,TRBV9,TRBJ2-1,many,TRBD2
TGTGCCAGCAGCCGAGGGTTGGAAAAACTGTTTTTT,CASSRGLEKLFF,TRBV3-1,TRBJ1-4,few,.
TGTGCCAGCAGTCCTACCCCGCCAGGGACTAGCGGGAGGGCCTACAATGAGCAGTTCTTC,CASSPTPPGTSGRAYNEQFF,TRBV27,TRBJ2-1,few,TRBD2
TGTGCCAGCAGCTTAAAGGTTTCGGGGAGCGAGCAGTACTTC,CASSLKVSGSEQYF,TRBV7-2,TRBJ2-7,few,.
TGCAGTGCTAGAGGCAGGGATCGAGAGACCCAGTACTTC,CSARGRDRETQYF,TRBV20-1,TRBJ2-5,.,.
TGTGCCAGCAGTTACGGTTCCGGGGGGCGCGGCACTGAAGCTTTCTTT,CASSYGSGGRGTEAFF,TRBV6-5,TRBJ1-1,.,.
TGTGCCAGCAGTACCCGGGACTCCACCTACGAGCAGTACTTC,CASSTRDSTYEQYF,TRBV6-1,TRBJ2-7,many,.
TGTGCCAGCAGAGCCTCGACTAGCGGGGGGAACAATGAGCAGTTCTTC,CASRASTSGGNNEQFF,TRBV14,TRBJ2-1,.,TRBD2
TGTGCCAGACGGACTAGCGGGAGTACCGGGGAGCTGTTTTTT,CARRTSGSTGELFF,TRBV2,TRBJ2-2,few,TRBD2
TGCGCCAGCACTCCCCTCAGGGGAACAAACACCGGGGAGCTGTTTTTT,CASTPLRGTNTGELFF,TRBV5-1,TRBJ2-2,.,.
TGTGCCAGCTGGGGTCATGGATACGAGCAGTACTTC,CASWGHGYEQYF,TRBV28,TRBJ2-7,many,.
TGTGCCAGCAGCGTTACTAGCGGGGGGCCCGAGACCCAGTACTTC,CASSVTSGGPETQYF,TRBV12-3/TRBV12-4,TRBJ2-5,few,TRBD2
TGTGCCAGCAGTCCCAGGGAGCGGGCTAGCGGGAGGGAGCTGTTTTTT,CASSPRERASGRELFF,TRBV12-3/TRBV12-4,TRBJ2-2,many,TRBD2
TGCAGTGCGCCGACGGGGACAGGCATTGCCTACGAGCAGTACTTC,CSAPTGTGIAYEQYF,TRBV20-1,TRBJ2-7,.,TRBD1
TGTGCCAGCAGTCGTACAGACCGTCTCAGAAACACCATATATTTT,CASSRTDRLRNTIYF,TRBV6-1,TRBJ1-3,.,.
TGTGCCAGCAGTCCCTTAGCGGGGGGAGGTTCGAATGAGCAGTTCTTC,CASSPLAGGGSNEQFF,TRBV27,TRBJ2-1,.,TRBD2
TGTGCCACCAGTGATCCGGCGACGGCTAATGAAAAACTGTTTTTT,CATSDPATANEKLFF,TRBV24-1,TRBJ1-4,.,.
TGTGCCAGCAGCCAAGCACCCACCGGGGTCCACGAGCAGTACTTC,CASSQAPTGVHEQYF,TRBV3-1,TRBJ2-7,few,.
TGCGCCAGCAGCGCGGGACCGGATGGCTACACCTTC,CASSAGPDGYTF,TRBV5-1,TRBJ1-2,many,.
TGTGCCAGCAGCGACACTTGGGAGCAGTTCTTC,CASSDTWEQFF,TRBV11-2,TRBJ2-1,many,.
TGTGCCACCAGAGGGACAGACCAAGAGACCCAGTACTTC,CATRGTDQETQYF,TRBV24-1,TRBJ2-5,.,TRBD1
TGTGCCAGCAGCTTTATACCGGGACGCTCGGACTTC,CASSFIPGRSDF,TRBV11-2,TRBJ2-4,few,.
TGTGCCAGCAGTAGGGGGTTCACAGATACGCAGTATTTT,CASSRGFTDTQYF,TRBV6-6,TRBJ2-3,many,.
TGTGCCAGCCAGGAGACAGGGGACTATGGCTACACCTTC,CASQETGDYGYTF,TRBV19,TRBJ1-2,.,TRBD1
TGTGCCAGCAGCGGATCTAGGGTTGAGCAGTTCTTC,CASSGSRVEQFF,TRBV7-6,TRBJ2-1,.,.
TGTGCCAGCAGTTTCGCGGCGGGAGGTTACCAAGAGACCCAGTACTTC,CASSFAAGGYQETQYF,TRBV12-3/TRBV12-4,TRBJ2-5,many,TRBD2
TGCAGTGCTAGGCCCCTTAGGCGGGTTGCCTACGAGCAGTACTTC,CSARPLRRVAYEQYF,TRBV20-1,TRBJ2-7,few,.
TGTGCCAGCAGCCGGGACTCTTTCACAGATACGCAGTATTTT,CASSRDSFTDTQYF,TRBV7-8,TRBJ2-3,many,.
TGCGCCAGCAGCCAAGACGGGACTAGCGGGGTAGATACGCAGTATTTT,CASSQDGTSGVDTQYF,TRBV4-3,TRBJ2-3,few,TRBD2
TGTGCCAGCAGTACCGATACTGGGCGGGATGAGCAGTTCTTC,CASSTDTGRDEQFF,TRBV6-5,TRBJ2-1,few,.
TGCAGTGCTAGTCTGGCGGGGGGCTTCACAGATACGCAGTATTTT,CSASLAGGFTDTQYF,TRBV20-1,TRBJ2-3,.,TRBD2
TGTGCCAGCCGGGTTCGAGGGGAGCTGTTTTTT,CASRVRGELFF,TRBV2,TRBJ2-2,.,.
TGCAGTGCTCCGGTAGCGGGAAGGGTCGCCGGGGAGCTGTTTTTT,CSAPVAGRVAGELFF,TRBV20-1,TRBJ2-2,.,TRBD2
TGTGCCAGCAGTTCGACTAGCCGGGGGCGGGACATTCAGTACTTC,CASSSTSRGRDIQYF,TRBV28,TRBJ2-4,many,.
TGTGCCAGCGGTGGGGACACAAATGTCTCCTACGAGCAGTACTTC,CASGGDTNVSYEQYF,TRBV2,TRBJ2-7,.,.
TGTGCCACCAGTTCAACAGGGAACGATCAGCCCCAGCATTTT,CATSSTGNDQPQHF,TRBV24-1,TRBJ1-5,.,.